Listed here are 10 T cell receptor beta chains from one sample, sequenced in a study of blood T cell repertoires in COVID-19. The protocol was immunoSEQ multiplex PCR, while the TCRdb copy is restricted to in-frame clones and leaves out a portion. The sample holds some 250,000 clones, approximately 83% seen once. Sequenced input: PBMCs or T cells enriched from blood (not recorded which). These receptors came from a woman aged 40 to 49 with acute COVID-19.

This clone was seen only a few times. V is TRBV11-3 and J is TRBJ2-5; 8 nucleotides line up with TRBD2. The V gene end was trimmed by 5 bases and the J gene end by 2 bases; junction bases not matched to a gene: 16. This CDR3 spans 18 amino acids. In germline, CDR1 is SGHNT, CDR2 YENEEA. CDR3 in DNA: TGTGCCAGCAGCCCCCGAGGTCTAGCGGGCGTAAATCAAGAGACCCAGTACTTC. Protein product: CASSPRGLAGVNQETQYF.

Only one count was recorded for this clone. This sequence joins TRBV12-3 or TRBV12-4 and TRBJ1-1; D remains ambiguous. The CDR3 extends over 12 amino acids. V lost 2 bases and J 5 bases, leaving 6 bases between the germline ends. The CDR3 is CASSLIQTEAFF. For the CDR3, the DNA is TGTGCCAGCAGTTTAATACAGACTGAAGCTTTCTTT.

The J gene is TRBJ2-7, the V gene TRBV7-9; the D is unclear. This CDR3 has 15 amino acids. V was pared by 2 bases and J by 0 bases, with 11 bases between. Germline V gene data show CDR1 as SEHNR and CDR2 as FQNEAQ (reference sequence). CDR3 sequence: CASSLSGPVSYEQYF. The CDR3 bases are TGTGCCAGCAGCTTATCAGGTCCCGTCTCCTACGAGCAGTACTTC.

This clone was seen more than once but under ten times. The J gene is TRBJ2-1, the V gene TRBV15, with TRBD2 as a possible D gene (6 bases). This CDR3 comprises 11 residues. The germline V and J ends were trimmed by 3 bases and 9 bases, with 6 bases remaining between them. Germline loops: CDR1 LNHNV, CDR2 YYDKDF (reference sequence). The CDR3, as DNA: TGTGCCACCAGCAGGGGAGGTGAGCAGTTCTTC. This encodes CATSRGGEQFF.

The chain uses TRBV19 and TRBJ2-3; no clear D gene. Per germline, CDR1 LNHDA and CDR2 SQIVND (reference sequence). Trimming cost V 3 bases and J 0 bases, with 10 bases left between them. The CDR3 spans 15 residues. The CDR3 sequence: CASSIGAMSTDTQYF. The CDR3 nucleotides are TGTGCCAGTAGTATCGGTGCGATGAGCACAGATACGCAGTATTTT. The complete variable domain, with remaining parts taken from reference TRBV19 and TRBJ2-3, reads DGGITQSPKYLFRKEGQNVTLSCEQNLNHDAMYWYRQDPGQGLRLIYYSQIVNDFQKGDIAEGYSVSREKKESFPLTVTSAQKNPTAFYLCASSIGAMSTDTQYFGPGTRLTVL.

The chain couples TRBV15 to TRBJ2-1, with 8 positions matching TRBD1. Trimming removed 5 bases from V and 2 bases from J; junction bases left unmatched: 11. The CDR3 loop spans 17 amino acids. In germline, CDR1 is LNHNV, CDR2 YYDKDF (reference sequence). DNA for the CDR3: TGTGCCACCAGCGTCGACAGGGGAAGAGGGACCTACAATGAGCAGTTCTTC. Translated: CATSVDRGRGTYNEQFF.

The V and J genes are TRBV2 and TRBJ2-3; 7 bases are a match to TRBD2. J was trimmed by 5 bases and V by 8 bases; bases with no gene match: 16. The CDR3 runs to 16 residues. The germline CDR1 and CDR2 sequences are SNHLY and FYNNEI. CDR3 amino acids: CASGGGPDSLGDTQYF. In DNA, the CDR3 is TGTGCCAGCGGGGGGGGACCCGATAGTCTCGGAGATACGCAGTATTTT.

V is TRBV30 and J is TRBJ2-2; 9 nucleotides match TRBD1. Looked up from germline, CDR1 is GTSNPN and CDR2 is SVGIG (reference sequence). Trimming removed 1 base from V and 7 bases from J; junction bases left unmatched: 4. The CDR3 has 14 amino acids. CDR3 sequence (DNA): TGTGCCTGGAGTGCCGACAGGGGGGGCGGGGAGCTGTTTTTT. This encodes CAWSADRGGGELFF.

The V gene is TRBV30, the J gene TRBJ2-6; a weak D match, TRBD1 (7 bases). Trimming took 2 bases from V and 2 from J, leaving 16 bases between them. The CDR3 spans 17 residues. From germline, CDR1 is GTSNPN and CDR2 SVGIG (reference sequence). CDR3 amino acids: CAWSSRQGGTGANVLTF. As DNA, the CDR3 is TGTGCCTGGAGTTCACGACAGGGAGGAACTGGGGCCAACGTCCTGACTTTC.

This clone was recorded once. The V call is TRBV11-2, the J call TRBJ2-5, with 10 bases that match TRBD2. J gave up 3 bases and V 5 bases, and 9 bases lay outside the gene matches. This CDR3 region has 16 residues. Germline lookup yields CDR1 SGHAT and CDR2 FQNNGV. This CDR3 reads CASSPGTSALKETQYF. The CDR3 DNA is TGTGCCAGCAGCCCCGGGACTAGCGCTTTAAAAGAGACCCAGTACTTC. The entire variable domain, with the rest obtained from reference TRBV11-2 and TRBJ2-5, is as follows: EAGVAQSPRYKIIEKRQSVAFWCNPISGHATLYWYQQILGQGPKLLIQFQNNGVVDDSQLPKDRFSAERLKGVDSTLKIQPAKLEDSAVYLCASSPGTSALKETQYFGPGTRLLVL.